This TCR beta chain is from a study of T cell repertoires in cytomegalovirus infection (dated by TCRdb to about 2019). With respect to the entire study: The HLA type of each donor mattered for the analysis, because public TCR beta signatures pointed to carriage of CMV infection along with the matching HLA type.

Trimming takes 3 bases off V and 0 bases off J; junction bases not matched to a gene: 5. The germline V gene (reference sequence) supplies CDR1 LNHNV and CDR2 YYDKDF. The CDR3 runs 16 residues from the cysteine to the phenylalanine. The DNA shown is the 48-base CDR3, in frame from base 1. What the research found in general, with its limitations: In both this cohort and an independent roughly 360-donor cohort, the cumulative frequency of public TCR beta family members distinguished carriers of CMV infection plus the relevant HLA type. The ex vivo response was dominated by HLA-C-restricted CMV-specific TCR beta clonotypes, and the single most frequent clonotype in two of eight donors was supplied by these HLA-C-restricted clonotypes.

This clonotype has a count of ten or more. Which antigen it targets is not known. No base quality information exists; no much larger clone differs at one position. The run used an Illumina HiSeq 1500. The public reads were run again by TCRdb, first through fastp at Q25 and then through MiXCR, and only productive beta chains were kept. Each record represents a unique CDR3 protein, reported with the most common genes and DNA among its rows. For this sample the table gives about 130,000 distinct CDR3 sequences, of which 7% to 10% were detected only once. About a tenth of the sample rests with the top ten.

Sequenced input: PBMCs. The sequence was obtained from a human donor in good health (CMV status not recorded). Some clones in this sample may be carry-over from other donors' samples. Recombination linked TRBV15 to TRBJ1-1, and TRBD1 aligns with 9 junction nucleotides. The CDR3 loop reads CATSRPTGGMNTEAFF. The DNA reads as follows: TGTGCCACCAGCAGGCCCACAGGGGGCATGAACACTGAAGCTTTCTTT.